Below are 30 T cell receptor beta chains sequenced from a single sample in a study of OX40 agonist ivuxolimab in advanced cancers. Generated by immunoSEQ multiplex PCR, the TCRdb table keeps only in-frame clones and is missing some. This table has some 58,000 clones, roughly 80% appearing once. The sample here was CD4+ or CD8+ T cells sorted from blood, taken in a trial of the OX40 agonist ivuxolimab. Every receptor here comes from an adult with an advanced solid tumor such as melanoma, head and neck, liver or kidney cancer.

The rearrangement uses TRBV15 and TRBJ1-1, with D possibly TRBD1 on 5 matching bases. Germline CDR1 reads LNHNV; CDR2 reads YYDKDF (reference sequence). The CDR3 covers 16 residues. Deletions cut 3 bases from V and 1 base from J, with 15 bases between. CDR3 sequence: CATSRGLGGRNTEAFF. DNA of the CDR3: TGTGCCACCAGCAGGGGCTTGGGGGGTAGGAACACTGAAGCTTTCTTT.

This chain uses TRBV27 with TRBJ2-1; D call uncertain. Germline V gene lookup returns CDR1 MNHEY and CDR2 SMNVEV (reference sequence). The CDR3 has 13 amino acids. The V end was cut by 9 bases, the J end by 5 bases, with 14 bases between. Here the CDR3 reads CASTGQIHNEQFF. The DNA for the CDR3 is TGTGCCAGTACCGGCCAGATCCACAATGAGCAGTTCTTC.

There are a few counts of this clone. The CDR3 bases are TGCGCCAGCAGCCAAGCGACAGGGGCGGACAATCAGCCCCAGCATTTT. It is translated as CASSQATGADNQPQHF. The V and J genes are TRBV4-1 and TRBJ1-5, with 8 positions matching TRBD1. With V trimmed by 1 base and J by 3 bases, 5 bases remained unmatched. CDR1 and CDR2 (germline): MGHRA, YSYEKL. This CDR3 spans 16 amino acids.

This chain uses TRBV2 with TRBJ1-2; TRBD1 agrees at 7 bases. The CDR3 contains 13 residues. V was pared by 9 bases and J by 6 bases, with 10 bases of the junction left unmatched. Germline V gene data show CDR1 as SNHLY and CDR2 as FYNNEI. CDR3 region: CASSSQGDDGYTF. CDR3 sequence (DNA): TGTGCCAGTTCCTCTCAGGGGGATGATGGCTACACCTTC. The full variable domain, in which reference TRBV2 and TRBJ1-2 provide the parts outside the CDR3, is EPEVTQTPSHQVTQMGQEVILRCVPISNHLYFYWYRQILGQKVEFLVSFYNNEISEKSEIFDDQFSVERPDGSNFTLKIRSTKLEDSAMYFCASSSQGDDGYTFGSGTRLTVV.

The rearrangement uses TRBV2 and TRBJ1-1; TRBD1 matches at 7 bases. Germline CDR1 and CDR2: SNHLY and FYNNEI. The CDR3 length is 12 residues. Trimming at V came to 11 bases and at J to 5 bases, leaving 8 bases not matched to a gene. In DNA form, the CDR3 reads TGTGCCGGCGAGACAGGGAGGACTGAAGCTTTCTTT. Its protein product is CAGETGRTEAFF.

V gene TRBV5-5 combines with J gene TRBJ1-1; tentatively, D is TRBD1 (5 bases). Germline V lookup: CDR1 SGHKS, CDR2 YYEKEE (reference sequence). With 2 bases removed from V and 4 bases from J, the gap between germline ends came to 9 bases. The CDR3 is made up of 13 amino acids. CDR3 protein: CASSFDGGTEAFF. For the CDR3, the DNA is TGTGCCAGCAGCTTTGACGGGGGCACTGAAGCTTTCTTT.

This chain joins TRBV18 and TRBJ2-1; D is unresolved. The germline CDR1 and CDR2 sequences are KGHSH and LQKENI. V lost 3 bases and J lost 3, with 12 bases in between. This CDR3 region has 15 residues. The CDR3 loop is CASSPDTTFYNEQFF. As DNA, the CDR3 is TGTGCCAGCTCACCGGATACGACTTTCTACAATGAGCAGTTCTTC.

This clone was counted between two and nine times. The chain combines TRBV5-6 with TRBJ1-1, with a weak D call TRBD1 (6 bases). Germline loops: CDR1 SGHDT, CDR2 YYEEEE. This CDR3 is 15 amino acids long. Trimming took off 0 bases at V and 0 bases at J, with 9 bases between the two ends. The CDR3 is CASSLGGALNTEAFF. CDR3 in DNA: TGTGCCAGCAGCTTGGGGGGGGCCTTGAACACTGAAGCTTTCTTT.

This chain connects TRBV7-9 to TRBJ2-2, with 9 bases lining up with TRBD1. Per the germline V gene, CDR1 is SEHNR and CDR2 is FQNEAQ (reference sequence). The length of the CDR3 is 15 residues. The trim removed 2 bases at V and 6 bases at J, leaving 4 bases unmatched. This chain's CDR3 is CASSLFNRGPGELFF. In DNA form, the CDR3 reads TGTGCCAGCAGCTTATTCAACAGGGGGCCCGGGGAGCTGTTTTTT.

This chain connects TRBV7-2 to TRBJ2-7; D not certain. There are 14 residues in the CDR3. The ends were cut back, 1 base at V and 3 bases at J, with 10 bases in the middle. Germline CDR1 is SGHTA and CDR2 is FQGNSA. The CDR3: CASSLVAANYEQYF. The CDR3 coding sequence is TGTGCCAGCAGCTTAGTCGCGGCCAACTACGAGCAGTACTTC.

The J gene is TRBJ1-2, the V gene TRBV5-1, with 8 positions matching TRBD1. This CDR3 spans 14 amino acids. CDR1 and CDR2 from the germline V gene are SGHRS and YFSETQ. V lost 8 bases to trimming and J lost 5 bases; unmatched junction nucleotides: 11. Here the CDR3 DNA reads TGCGCCAGTCAAATGGACAGGGTAGGGTATGGCTACACCTTC. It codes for CASQMDRVGYGYTF. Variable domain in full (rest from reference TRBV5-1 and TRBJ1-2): KAGVTQTPRYLIKTRGQQVTLSCSPISGHRSVSWYQQTPGQGLQFLFEYFSETQRNKGNFPGRFSGRQFSNSRSEMNVSTLELGDSALYLCASQMDRVGYGYTFGSGTRLTVV.

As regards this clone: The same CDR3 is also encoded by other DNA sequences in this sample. Here the CDR3 reads CASSSGTSGTDTQYF. The CDR3 DNA sequence: TGTGCCAGCAGCTCCGGGACCAGTGGGACAGATACGCAGTATTTT. V and J are TRBV5-6 and TRBJ2-3; D tentatively reads TRBD1 or TRBD2 (5 bases each). The germline V gene encodes CDR1 SGHDT and CDR2 YYEEEE. This CDR3 region has 15 residues. V lost 3 bases, J lost 3 bases, and 14 bases lay in between. Complete variable domain (other parts from reference TRBV5-6 and TRBJ2-3): DAGVTQSPTHLIKTRGQQVTLRCSPKSGHDTVSWYQQALGQGPQFIFQYYEEEERQRGNFPDRFSGHQFPNYSSELNVNALLLGDSALYLCASSSGTSGTDTQYFGPGTRLTVL.

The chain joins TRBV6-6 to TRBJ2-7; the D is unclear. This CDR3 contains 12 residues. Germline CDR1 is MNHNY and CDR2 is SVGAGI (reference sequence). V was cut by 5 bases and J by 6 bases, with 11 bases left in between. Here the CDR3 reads CASSTTKGEQYF. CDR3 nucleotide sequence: TGTGCCAGCAGTACTACAAAGGGCGAGCAGTACTTC.

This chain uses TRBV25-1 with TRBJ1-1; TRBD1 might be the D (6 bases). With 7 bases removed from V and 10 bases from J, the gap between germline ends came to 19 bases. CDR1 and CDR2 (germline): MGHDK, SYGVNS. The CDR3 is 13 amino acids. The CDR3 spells CASTIGRGGRAFF. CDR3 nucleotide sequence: TGTGCCAGCACCATCGGGAGGGGGGGACGAGCTTTCTTT.

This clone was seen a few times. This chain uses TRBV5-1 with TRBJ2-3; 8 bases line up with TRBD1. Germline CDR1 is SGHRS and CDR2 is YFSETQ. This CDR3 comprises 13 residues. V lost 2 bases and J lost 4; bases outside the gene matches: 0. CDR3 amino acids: CASSLQGADTQYF. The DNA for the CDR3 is TGCGCCAGCAGCTTACAGGGGGCAGATACGCAGTATTTT.

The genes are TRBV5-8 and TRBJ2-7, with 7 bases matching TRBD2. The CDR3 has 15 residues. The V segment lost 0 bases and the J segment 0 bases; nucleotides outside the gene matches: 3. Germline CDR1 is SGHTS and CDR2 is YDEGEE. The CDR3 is CASSLGGGSSYEQYV. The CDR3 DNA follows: TGTGCCAGCAGCTTGGGTGGCGGGAGCTCCTACGAGCAGTACGTC.

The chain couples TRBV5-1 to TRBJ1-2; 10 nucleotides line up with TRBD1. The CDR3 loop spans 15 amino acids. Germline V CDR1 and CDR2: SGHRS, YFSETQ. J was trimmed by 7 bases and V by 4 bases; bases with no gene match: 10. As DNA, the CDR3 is TGCGCCAGCAGCCGGTGGACAGGGGGAGGGAGTGGCTACACCTTC. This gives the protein CASSRWTGGGSGYTF.

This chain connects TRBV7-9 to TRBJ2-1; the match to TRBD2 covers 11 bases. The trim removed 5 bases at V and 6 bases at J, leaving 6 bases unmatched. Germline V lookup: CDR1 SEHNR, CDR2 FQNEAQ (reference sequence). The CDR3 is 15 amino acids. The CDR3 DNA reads TGTGCCAGCAGCCCAGGACTAGCGGGCAGCAATGAGCAGTTCTTC. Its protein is CASSPGLAGSNEQFF.

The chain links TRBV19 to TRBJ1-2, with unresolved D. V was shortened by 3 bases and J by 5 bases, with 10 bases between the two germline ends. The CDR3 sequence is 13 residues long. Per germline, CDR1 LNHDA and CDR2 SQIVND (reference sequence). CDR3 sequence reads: CASSIGGPYGYTF. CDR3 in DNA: TGTGCCAGTAGTATTGGAGGCCCGTATGGCTACACCTTC.

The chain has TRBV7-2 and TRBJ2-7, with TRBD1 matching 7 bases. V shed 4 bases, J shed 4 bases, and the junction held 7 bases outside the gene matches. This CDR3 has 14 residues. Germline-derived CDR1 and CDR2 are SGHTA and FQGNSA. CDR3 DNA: TGTGCCAGCAGCTCCCGACAGGGCGCGTACGAGCAGTACTTC. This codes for CASSSRQGAYEQYF.

CDR3 nucleotide sequence: TGCGCCAGCAGCACTGGACACTTCCAAGAGACCCAGTACTTC. Protein product: CASSTGHFQETQYF. The chain is built from TRBV5-1 and TRBJ2-5; the D gene is possibly TRBD1 (5 bases). CDR1 and CDR2 (germline): SGHRS, YFSETQ. This CDR3 spans 14 amino acids. V lost 4 bases and J lost 1, with 11 bases in between.

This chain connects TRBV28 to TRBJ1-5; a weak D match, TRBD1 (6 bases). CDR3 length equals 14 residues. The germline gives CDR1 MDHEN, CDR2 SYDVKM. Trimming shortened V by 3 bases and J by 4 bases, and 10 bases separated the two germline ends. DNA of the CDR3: TGTGCCAGCAGTTTTGGACAGCTAAATCAGCCCCAGCATTTT. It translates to CASSFGQLNQPQHF. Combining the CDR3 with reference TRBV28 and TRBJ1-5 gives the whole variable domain DVKVTQSSRYLVKRTGEKVFLECVQDMDHENMFWYRQDPGLGLRLIYFSYDVKMKEKGDIPEGYSVSREKKERFSLILESASTNQTSMYLCASSFGQLNQPQHFGDGTRLSIL.

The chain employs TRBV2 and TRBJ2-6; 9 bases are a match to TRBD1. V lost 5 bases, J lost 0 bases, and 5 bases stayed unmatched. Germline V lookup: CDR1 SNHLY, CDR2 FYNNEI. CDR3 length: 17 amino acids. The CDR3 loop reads CASSPGTGNSGANVLTF. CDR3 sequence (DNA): TGTGCCAGCAGTCCCGGGACAGGGAACTCTGGGGCCAACGTCCTGACTTTC.

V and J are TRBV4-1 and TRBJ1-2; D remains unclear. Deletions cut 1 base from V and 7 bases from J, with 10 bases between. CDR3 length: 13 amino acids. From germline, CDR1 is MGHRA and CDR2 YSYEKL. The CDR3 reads CASSQVRAAGYTF. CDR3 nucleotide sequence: TGCGCCAGCAGCCAAGTCCGGGCGGCTGGCTACACCTTC.

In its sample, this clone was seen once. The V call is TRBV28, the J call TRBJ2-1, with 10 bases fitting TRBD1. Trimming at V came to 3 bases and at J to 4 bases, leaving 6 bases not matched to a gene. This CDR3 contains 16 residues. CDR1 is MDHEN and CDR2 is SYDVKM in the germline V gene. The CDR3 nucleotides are TGTGCCAGCAGTTTGACAGGGGGCGCCTCTTACAATGAGCAGTTCTTC. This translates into CASSLTGGASYNEQFF.

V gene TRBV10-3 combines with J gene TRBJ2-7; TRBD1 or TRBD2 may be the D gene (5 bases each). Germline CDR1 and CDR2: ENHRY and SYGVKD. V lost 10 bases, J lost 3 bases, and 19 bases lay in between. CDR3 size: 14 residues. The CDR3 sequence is CAKQAGTPHYEQYV. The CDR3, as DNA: TGTGCCAAACAAGCCGGGACCCCCCACTACGAGCAGTACGTC.

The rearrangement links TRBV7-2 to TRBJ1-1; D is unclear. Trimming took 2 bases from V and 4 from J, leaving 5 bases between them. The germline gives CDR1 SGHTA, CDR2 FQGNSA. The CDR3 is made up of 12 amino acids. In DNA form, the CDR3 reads TGTGCCAGCAGCTTATCCCTCACTGAAGCTTTCTTT. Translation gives CASSLSLTEAFF.

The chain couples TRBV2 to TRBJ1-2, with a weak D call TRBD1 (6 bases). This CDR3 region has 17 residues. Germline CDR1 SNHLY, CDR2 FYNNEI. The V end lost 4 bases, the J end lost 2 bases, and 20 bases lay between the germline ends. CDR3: CASSVHREGRGNYGYTF. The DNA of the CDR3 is TGTGCCAGCAGTGTTCACAGGGAAGGGAGGGGGAACTATGGCTACACCTTC.

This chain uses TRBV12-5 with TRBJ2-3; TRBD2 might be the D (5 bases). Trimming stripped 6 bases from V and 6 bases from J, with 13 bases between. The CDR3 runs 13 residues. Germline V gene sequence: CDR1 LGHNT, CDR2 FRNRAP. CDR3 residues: CASGASGMDTQYF. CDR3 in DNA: TGTGCTAGTGGAGCCTCGGGAATGGATACGCAGTATTTT.

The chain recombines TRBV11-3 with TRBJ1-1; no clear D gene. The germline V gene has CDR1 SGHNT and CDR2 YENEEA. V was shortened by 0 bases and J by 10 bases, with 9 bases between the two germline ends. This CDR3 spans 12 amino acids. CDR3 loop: CASSLDLAVAFF. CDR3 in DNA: TGTGCCAGCAGCTTAGATCTGGCGGTAGCTTTCTTT.